Listed here are 17 T cell receptor beta chains from one sample, sequenced in a study of blood T cell repertoires in COVID-19. Profiled with immunoSEQ multiplex PCR; TCRdb holds only in-frame clones, not every one. There are under 200,000 clones in the sample; around nine tenths occur only once, and around 0.53% lies in the top ten. Source material: peripheral blood. These receptors originate from a man aged 50 or older with acute or convalescent COVID-19.

This chain joins TRBV3-1 (or the pseudogene TRBV3-2) and TRBJ1-3; possible D gene TRBD1, 5 bases. The CDR3 spans 15 residues. Germline V gives CDR1 LGHDT, CDR2 YNNKEL (reference sequence). V dropped 3 bases and J dropped 0 bases, with 9 bases sitting between them. The CDR3 protein is CASSQTGVSGNTIYF. Written as DNA, the CDR3 is TGTGCCAGCAGCCAGACGGGGGTCTCTGGAAACACCATATATTTT.

This chain uses TRBV10-1 with TRBJ2-5; no firm D call. Per the germline V gene, CDR1 is WNHNN and CDR2 is SYGVQD (reference sequence). Trimming removed 5 bases at V and 2 bases at J, with 9 bases between. This CDR3 comprises 13 residues. In DNA, the CDR3 is TGCGCCAGCAGTTCACAGATACAAGAGACCCAGTACTTC. It is translated as CASSSQIQETQYF.

The chain carries TRBV5-4 and TRBJ1-1, with D tentatively TRBD1 (6 bases). The ends were cut back, 4 bases at V and 0 bases at J, with 13 bases in the middle. Germline lookup yields CDR1 SGHNT and CDR2 YYREEE (reference sequence). The CDR3 is made up of 15 amino acids. Here the CDR3 reads CASSPETGMNTEAFF. CDR3 nucleotides: TGTGCCAGCAGCCCCGAGACAGGAATGAACACTGAAGCTTTCTTT.

This chain uses TRBV5-1 with TRBJ2-3; 7 positions agree with TRBD1. The CDR3 extends over 15 amino acids. Unmatched junction bases numbered 6, after V lost 2 bases and J lost 3 bases. From germline, CDR1 is SGHRS and CDR2 YFSETQ. CDR3 in DNA: TGCGCCAGCAGCTTCAGGGGGTGGATGACAGATACGCAGTATTTT. Its translation: CASSFRGWMTDTQYF.

The chain combines TRBV20-1 with TRBJ2-1, with 7 positions matching TRBD2. The germline V gene has CDR1 DFQATT and CDR2 SNEGSKA (reference sequence). The CDR3 is 15 amino acids. J lost 4 bases, V lost 3 bases, and 9 bases had no gene match. In DNA, the CDR3 is TGCAGTGCTAGTGGCATGATTAGCGGGTACAATGAGCAGTTCTTC. Protein: CSASGMISGYNEQFF.

The chain couples TRBV5-1 to TRBJ1-4, with TRBD1 identical over 7 bases. V shed 0 bases and J 6 bases; nucleotides not matched to a gene: 8. The germline V gene encodes CDR1 SGHRS and CDR2 YFSETQ. This CDR3 is built from 16 residues. DNA for the CDR3: TGCGCCAGCAGCTTGGGGGGGACAGTCGATTATGAAAAACTGTTTTTT. Protein: CASSLGGTVDYEKLFF.

This rearrangement joins TRBV6-5 to TRBJ1-5, with a tentative D call TRBD1 (5 bases). Germline V lookup: CDR1 MNHEY, CDR2 SVGAGI. CDR3 length: 15 residues. Between the trimmed V and J ends, which lost 6 bases and 3 bases, there was a span of 15 bases. This CDR3 is CASRAGLDFNQPQHF. The CDR3 DNA reads TGTGCCAGCAGGGCAGGGTTGGATTTCAATCAGCCCCAGCATTTT.

V and J are TRBV5-1 and TRBJ2-1, with 8 bases aligning to TRBD2. Germline assignment: CDR1 SGHRS and CDR2 YFSETQ. This CDR3 region has 15 residues. The trim removed 4 bases at V and 8 bases at J, leaving 11 bases unmatched. This CDR3 reads CASSRGAGDFDEQFF. The CDR3 bases are TGCGCCAGCAGCCGGGGAGCGGGAGATTTCGATGAGCAGTTCTTC.

The genes are TRBV14 and TRBJ1-3; D uncertain. Germline V gene data show CDR1 as SGHDN and CDR2 as FVKESK. Deletions cut 1 base from V and 6 bases from J, with 4 bases between. This CDR3 spans 12 amino acids. The CDR3 region has the DNA TGTGCCAGCAGCCAAGGCGTAAACACCATATATTTT. Its protein product is CASSQGVNTIYF.

The chain recombines TRBV7-9 with TRBJ2-1; TRBD2 agrees at 14 bases. Germline V gene data show CDR1 as SEHNR and CDR2 as FQNEAQ (reference sequence). CDR3 length equals 16 residues. V lost 6 bases to trimming and J lost 6 bases; unmatched junction nucleotides: 7. The CDR3 here is CASSIGGLAGVNEQFF. CDR3 in DNA: TGTGCCAGCAGTATAGGGGGACTAGCGGGAGTCAATGAGCAGTTCTTC.

The chain joins TRBV3-1 (or the pseudogene TRBV3-2) to TRBJ1-5; D is undetermined. CDR1 LGHDT and CDR2 YNNKEL come from the germline V gene (reference sequence). V was pared by 2 bases and J by 6 bases, with 8 bases between. The CDR3 length is 13 residues. CDR3 loop: CASSQQGGQPQHF. DNA for the CDR3: TGTGCCAGCAGCCAACAAGGCGGTCAGCCCCAGCATTTT.

The chain couples TRBV6-1 to TRBJ1-2; D uncertain. In germline, CDR1 is MNHNS, CDR2 SASEGT. CDR3 size: 13 residues. V was pared by 2 bases and J by 3 bases, with 7 bases between. CDR3 sequence (DNA): TGTGCCAGCAGTGAATCAGGCGACTATGGCTACACCTTC. It yields the protein CASSESGDYGYTF.

The rearrangement uses TRBV6-5 and TRBJ1-3; 11 bases map to TRBD1. The CDR3 runs 15 residues. Germline assignment: CDR1 MNHEY and CDR2 SVGAGI. V shed 6 bases and J 2 bases; nucleotides not matched to a gene: 3. Here the CDR3 reads CASRGTGGAGNTIYF. In DNA form, the CDR3 reads TGTGCCAGCAGGGGGACAGGGGGAGCTGGAAACACCATATATTTT.

The genes are TRBV5-1 and TRBJ2-7; a weak D match, TRBD2 (5 bases). Trimming removed 3 bases at V and 0 bases at J, with 13 bases between. This CDR3 is built from 15 residues. The germline V gene has CDR1 SGHRS and CDR2 YFSETQ. The CDR3 nucleotides read TGCGCCAGCAGCTCCACCCCGGACTCCTCCTACGAGCAGTACTTC. It yields the protein CASSSTPDSSYEQYF.

The chain couples TRBV19 to TRBJ2-1; tentatively, D is TRBD2 (6 bases). Trimming stripped 3 bases from V and 5 bases from J, with 23 bases between. CDR3 length equals 18 residues. CDR1 LNHDA and CDR2 SQIVND come from the germline V gene (reference sequence). The chain's CDR3 is CASSMRGGDVGTNNEQFF. The CDR3 bases are TGTGCCAGTAGTATGCGGGGTGGAGACGTAGGGACCAACAATGAGCAGTTCTTC. Full variable domain (remainder filled in from reference TRBV19 and TRBJ2-1): DGGITQSPKYLFRKEGQNVTLSCEQNLNHDAMYWYRQDPGQGLRLIYYSQIVNDFQKGDIAEGYSVSREKKESFPLTVTSAQKNPTAFYLCASSMRGGDVGTNNEQFFGPGTRLTVL.

The chain carries TRBV28 and TRBJ1-2; the match to TRBD1 covers 7 bases. The CDR3 is made up of 14 amino acids. The V and J ends lost 3 bases and 3 bases, in that order; junction bases with no gene match: 4. CDR1 is MDHEN and CDR2 is SYDVKM in the germline V gene. CDR3 sequence: CASSFLGQHYGYTF. The CDR3 DNA reads as TGTGCCAGCAGTTTCTTGGGACAGCACTATGGCTACACCTTC.

The chain links TRBV5-8 to TRBJ2-3; 7 bases line up with TRBD2. The V gene's germline CDR1 is SGHTS and CDR2 YDEGEE. The CDR3 totals 14 residues. V gave up 6 bases and J gave up 7 bases; unmatched junction bases: 11. The DNA for the CDR3 is TGTGCCAGCACCCTGGGGGGGAGTCGAAATACGCAGTATTTT. It specifies CASTLGGSRNTQYF.